Each of the 22 T cell receptor beta chains below was sequenced from the same sample in a study of T cells after yellow fever vaccination. TCRdb called the 5' RACE reads again in MiXCR, with one record for every CDR3 protein. The table records approximately 330,000 distinct CDR3 sequences, approximately 4% of them present only once. Sequences were derived from PBMCs, sampled 5 days after the yellow fever booster vaccination. These receptors all come from a man younger than 35 who received the YFV17D yellow fever vaccine.

The genes are TRBV7-2 and TRBJ2-3, with TRBD2 matching 8 bases. Germline CDR1 is SGHTA and CDR2 is FQGNSA. The CDR3 is 15 amino acids. Unmatched junction bases numbered 6, after V lost 6 bases and J lost 1 base. The CDR3 is CASRQRGPGTDTQYF. The CDR3 nucleotides read TGTGCCAGCAGACAGCGGGGGCCTGGCACAGATACGCAGTATTTT.

J is TRBJ1-1 and V is TRBV21-1; whether TRBD1, the table's D call, matches the DNA was not checked. TRBV21-1 is deemed a pseudogene. CDR3 length equals 17 residues. This CDR3 is CASSKEATGTGGVEAFF. The CDR3 DNA follows: TGTGCCAGCAGCAAAGAAGCGACCGGGACAGGGGGCGTTGAAGCTTTCTTT.

This clonotype was found many times. The chain employs TRBV7-3 and TRBJ2-3, with 10 positions matching TRBD2. V dropped 5 bases and J dropped 4; count of bases not matched to a gene: 9. The CDR3 is 16 amino acids. In germline, CDR1 is SGHTA, CDR2 FQGTGA. CDR3 nucleotides: TGTGCCAGCAGCACCGGGACTAGCGTCGGGGCAGATACGCAGTATTTT. Amino acids: CASSTGTSVGADTQYF.

This clonotype was seen only a few times. This chain links TRBV28 with TRBJ1-3; the D is unclear. The V end lost 6 bases, the J end lost 3 bases, and 9 bases lay between the germline ends. This CDR3 has 13 residues. The germline gives CDR1 MDHEN, CDR2 SYDVKM. The CDR3 reads CASSLGDGNTIYF. Written as DNA, the CDR3 is TGTGCCAGCAGCCTCGGTGATGGAAACACCATATATTTT.

This clonotype has only a few counts. The chain carries TRBV20-1 and TRBJ1-1, with D possibly matching TRBD1 (5 bases). CDR1 and CDR2 from the germline V gene are DFQATT and SNEGSKA (reference sequence). This CDR3 is built from 13 residues. The CDR3 here is CTGARGMNTEAFF. The CDR3 DNA reads TGCACCGGGGCCCGGGGGATGAACACTGAAGCTTTCTTT.

This clonotype was seen repeatedly, ten times or more. The CDR3 is CASSRGTASYEQYF. CDR3 in DNA: TGTGCCAGCAGCCGCGGGACAGCCTCCTACGAGCAGTACTTC. This rearrangement joins TRBV27 to TRBJ2-7; possibly TRBD1 for D (7 bases). CDR1 is MNHEY and CDR2 is SMNVEV in the germline V gene (reference sequence). The CDR3 sequence is 14 residues long. The V end was cut by 6 bases, the J end by 0 bases, with 12 bases between.

The V and J genes are TRBV12-3 or TRBV12-4 and TRBJ2-3; 9 nucleotides line up with TRBD1. The V and J ends lost 3 bases and 5 bases, in that order; junction bases with no gene match: 3. The CDR3 is 14 amino acids. CDR3 residues: CASSFRQGGDTQYF. The CDR3 nucleotides are TGTGCCAGCAGTTTTCGACAGGGGGGAGATACGCAGTATTTT.

A few counts support this clonotype. The V and J genes are TRBV4-3 and TRBJ2-7; D possibly corresponds to TRBD2 (6 bases). Deletions cut 0 bases from V and 2 bases from J, with 11 bases between. Looked up from germline, CDR1 is LGHNA and CDR2 is YSLEER. This CDR3 comprises 15 residues. The CDR3 protein is CASSQDVWGAYEQYF. CDR3 nucleotide sequence: TGCGCCAGCAGCCAAGATGTATGGGGGGCCTACGAGCAGTACTTC.

Many counts were recorded for this clonotype. The rearrangement joins TRBV5-1 to TRBJ1-1, with 7 bases lining up with TRBD1. The CDR3 consists of 14 residues. The germline gives CDR1 SGHRS, CDR2 YFSETQ. With 6 bases clipped from V and 0 bases from J, the junction kept 5 bases outside the gene matches. The CDR3 bases are TGCGCCAGCACCGGGACAGCGATGAACACTGAAGCTTTCTTT. This translates into CASTGTAMNTEAFF. Full variable domain (remainder filled in from reference TRBV5-1 and TRBJ1-1): KAGVTQTPRYLIKTRGQQVTLSCSPISGHRSVSWYQQTPGQGLQFLFEYFSETQRNKGNFPGRFSGRQFSNSRSEMNVSTLELGDSALYLCASTGTAMNTEAFFGQGTRLTVV.

This clonotype was seen ten or more times. The chain carries TRBV5-1 and TRBJ2-2; 8 positions agree with TRBD2. The CDR3 contains 17 residues. CDR1 and CDR2 (germline): SGHRS, YFSETQ. With V trimmed by 5 bases and J by 0 bases, 9 bases remained unmatched. The DNA for the CDR3 is TGCGCCAGCAGTAAGCGAGCGGGGGTACCGAACACCGGGGAGCTGTTTTTT. The encoded protein is CASSKRAGVPNTGELFF.

This clonotype was observed a few times. The chain links TRBV7-3 to TRBJ2-1; TRBD2 agrees at 10 bases. The CDR3 length is 15 residues. Germline CDR1 is SGHTA and CDR2 is FQGTGA. The ends lost 3 bases at V and 6 bases at J; junction bases unmatched: 5. The CDR3 loop reads CASSLSGGAGNEQFF. The CDR3 DNA follows: TGTGCCAGCAGCTTGAGCGGGGGGGCCGGCAATGAGCAGTTCTTC.

V and J are TRBV20-1 and TRBJ2-1; either TRBD1 or TRBD2 may supply D (5 bases each). The CDR3 loop spans 16 amino acids. Germline lookup yields CDR1 DFQATT and CDR2 SNEGSKA (reference sequence). The V end was cut by 3 bases, the J end by 5 bases, with 20 bases between. In DNA form, the CDR3 reads TGCAGTGCTAGGCCCCGACCGGGACGCAGAGACAATGAGCAGTTCTTC. Translated, it gives CSARPRPGRRDNEQFF.

Ten or more counts support this clonotype. The chain carries TRBV7-9 and TRBJ2-5, with D unclear. Trimming took 4 bases from V and 1 from J, leaving 10 bases between them. Germline V gene data show CDR1 as SEHNR and CDR2 as FQNEAQ (reference sequence). This CDR3 spans 14 amino acids. CDR3 protein: CASSSDPFQETQYF. CDR3 sequence (DNA): TGTGCCAGCAGCTCGGACCCTTTCCAAGAGACCCAGTACTTC.

The chain is built from TRBV5-6 and TRBJ2-1, with TRBD2 matching over 11 bases. The V gene end was trimmed by 3 bases and the J gene end by 4 bases; junction bases not matched to a gene: 6. The CDR3 consists of 16 residues. CDR1 and CDR2 (germline): SGHDT, YYEEEE. CDR3 coding DNA: TGTGCCAGCAGCTACTTAGCGGGGGGGCCTTACAATGAGCAGTTCTTC. Translating gives CASSYLAGGPYNEQFF.

This clonotype has only a few counts. This chain joins TRBV10-3 and TRBJ1-5, with 8 bases that match TRBD1. The CDR3 sequence is 15 residues long. V was clipped by 4 bases and J by 5 bases; unmatched bases: 7. Looked up from germline, CDR1 is ENHRY and CDR2 is SYGVKD. CDR3 coding DNA: TGTGCCATCAGTGCGGCAGACAGGGGCGATCAGCCCCAGCATTTT. Protein sequence: CAISAADRGDQPQHF.

A few counts support this clonotype. This chain joins TRBV23-1 and TRBJ2-7; 8 bases line up with TRBD1. Being an ORF, TRBV23-1 has a function that is uncertain. The CDR3 consists of 19 residues. Trimming took 0 bases from V and 3 from J; bases not matched to a gene: 16. CDR3 bases: TGCGCCAGCAGTCAATCAGACCCACCGGACAGGGAATCGTACTACGAGCAGTACGTC. This sequence encodes CASSQSDPPDRESYYEQYV.

The rearrangement uses TRBV5-1 and TRBJ2-3, with D unclear. CDR1 SGHRS and CDR2 YFSETQ come from the germline V gene. V dropped 1 base and J dropped 2 bases, with 8 bases sitting between them. The CDR3 loop spans 14 amino acids. The CDR3 loop is CASSLSETTDTQYF. The CDR3 coding sequence is TGCGCCAGCAGCTTGTCTGAGACCACAGATACGCAGTATTTT. Supplemented by reference TRBV5-1 and TRBJ2-3, the full variable domain reads KAGVTQTPRYLIKTRGQQVTLSCSPISGHRSVSWYQQTPGQGLQFLFEYFSETQRNKGNFPGRFSGRQFSNSRSEMNVSTLELGDSALYLCASSLSETTDTQYFGPGTRLTVL.

The CDR3 DNA is TGTGCCAGCAGTGACAGGGTAATCGGCAATGAGCAGTTCTTC. Protein sequence: CASSDRVIGNEQFF. This rearrangement joins TRBV2 to TRBJ2-1; D may be TRBD1 (5 bases). The CDR3 sequence is 14 residues long. Germline V CDR1 and CDR2: SNHLY, FYNNEI. Trimming removed 3 bases at V and 6 bases at J, with 12 bases between.

This clonotype was recorded many times. The chain joins TRBV2 to TRBJ2-7; D may be TRBD1 or TRBD2 (5 bases each). The germline V gene has CDR1 SNHLY and CDR2 FYNNEI. The CDR3 length is 11 residues. Between the trimmed V and J ends, which lost 8 bases and 2 bases, there was a span of 7 bases. CDR3 in amino acids: CASGGTYEQYF. The CDR3 DNA reads as TGTGCCAGCGGGGGAACCTACGAGCAGTACTTC.

This clonotype has more than one count but fewer than ten. V is TRBV6-5 and J is TRBJ2-1; 11 bases map to TRBD2. The V gene end was trimmed by 7 bases and the J gene end by 9 bases; junction bases not matched to a gene: 14. Germline CDR1 reads MNHEY; CDR2 reads SVGAGI. The CDR3 is 16 amino acids. DNA for the CDR3: TGTGCCAGCACCGCGACTAGCGGGGCGGTATGGTTTGAGCAGTTCTTC. Translation gives CASTATSGAVWFEQFF.

V is TRBV11-3 and J is TRBJ2-5, with TRBD1 as a possible D gene (6 bases). This CDR3 has 15 residues. The germline V and J ends were trimmed by 5 bases and 7 bases, with 20 bases remaining between them. Germline CDR1 reads SGHNT; CDR2 reads YENEEA. CDR3 bases: TGTGCCAGCAGCCACCGACAGGTAACAGCAGGGACCCAGTACTTC. Amino acid sequence: CASSHRQVTAGTQYF.

As regards this clonotype: The junction shows a germline mismatch at one end, possibly a read error. The V and J genes are TRBV10-3 and TRBJ2-2; D may match TRBD1 or TRBD2 (5 bases each). Germline V CDR1 and CDR2: ENHRY, SYGVKD. This CDR3 comprises 15 residues. CDR3 nucleotides: TGTGCCATCAGGGAGTCTAGGGGAGACACCGGGGAGCTGTTTTTT. Encoded protein: CAIRESRGDTGELFF.